This TCR beta chain is from a study of blood T cells in healthy people across ages. Study outcomes and limitations: Not knowing donor CMV status may have confounded expanded clonotype changes. A conclusive naive versus antigen-experienced comparison was prevented by the unsorted PBMCs. Estimates of total diversity, which came from one million sequenced T cells, were considered to be underestimates.

With 5 bases clipped from V and 5 bases from J, the junction kept 3 bases outside the gene matches. CDR3 length equals 13 residues. Those donating, healthy Caucasian individuals from Russia, were aged roughly 6 to 100. As concerns this clonotype: Its antigen is not identified.

Then a second PCR, running roughly 6 to 12 cycles, was carried out with a sample-barcoded 5' primer and a J-beta primer mix. MiXCR, applied by TCRdb to the 5' RACE reads, yields one record per CDR3 protein. The table includes around 1.7 million distinct CDR3 sequences, roughly 28% detected once. V and J are TRBV12-3 or TRBV12-4 and TRBJ1-5; TRBD1 matches at 7 bases. This clonotype was obtained from a woman aged 25 to 39 in good health. The sequencing sample was made of blood. This CDR3 reads CASSHTGDQPQHF. In DNA, the CDR3 is TGTGCCAGCAGTCACACAGGGGATCAGCCCCAGCATTTT.